Presented here are 18 T cell receptor beta chains from one specimen sequenced in a study of blood T cell repertoires in COVID-19. Produced via immunoSEQ multiplex PCR; TCRdb's table is partial and in-frame only. The sample has approximately 170,000 clones, less than 90% seen once. The sample consisted of peripheral blood. Receptor source: a woman between 65 and 79 years old with acute or convalescent COVID-19.

The V call is TRBV11-2, the J call TRBJ2-1; a possible D gene is TRBD2 (5 bases). CDR1 is SGHAT, CDR2 FQNNGV, per germline. The CDR3 runs to 15 residues. Trimming stripped 4 bases from V and 6 bases from J, with 16 bases between. The CDR3 reads CASSSGLLPRNEQFF. As DNA, the CDR3 is TGTGCCAGCAGCTCAGGACTGTTGCCTCGCAATGAGCAGTTCTTC.

The chain employs TRBV7-2 and TRBJ2-1; TRBD2 matches at 15 bases. Germline V gives CDR1 SGHTA, CDR2 FQGNSA. The CDR3 has 19 amino acids. Germline trimming cut 4 bases from V and 2 bases from J; bases unmatched to any gene: 9. CDR3 sequence reads: CASSYRAGLAGGTYNEQFF. As DNA, the CDR3 is TGTGCCAGCAGCTACCGAGCGGGACTAGCGGGGGGAACCTACAATGAGCAGTTCTTC.

The gene calls are TRBV7-9 and TRBJ2-7, with a tentative D call TRBD1 (6 bases). Trimming took off 6 bases at V and 3 bases at J, with 15 bases between the two ends. Germline CDR1 and CDR2: SEHNR and FQNEAQ (reference sequence). There are 14 residues in the CDR3. The CDR3 is CASSRWTENYEQYF. CDR3 in DNA: TGTGCCAGCAGTCGATGGACAGAAAACTACGAGCAGTACTTC.

This clone was detected only once. The V and J genes are TRBV27 and TRBJ1-2; no reliable D call. Trimming cost V 3 bases and J 4 bases, with 9 bases left between them. Germline lookup yields CDR1 MNHEY and CDR2 SMNVEV (reference sequence). The CDR3 totals 13 residues. The CDR3 reads CASSLGSGYGYTF. CDR3 coding DNA: TGTGCCAGCAGTTTGGGCTCTGGCTATGGCTACACCTTC.

The CDR3 coding sequence is TGTGCCAGCAGTTTTTCCTTTTCGAAAGGACAGGGATCCTACGAGCAGTACTTC. Translated, it gives CASSFSFSKGQGSYEQYF. The chain combines TRBV28 with TRBJ2-7; TRBD1 aligns across 8 bases. Germline V CDR1 and CDR2: MDHEN, SYDVKM. V lost 3 bases, J lost 1 base, and 14 bases stayed unmatched. The length of the CDR3 is 18 residues.

V is TRBV6-2 or TRBV6-3 and J is TRBJ2-1, with D tentatively TRBD2 (7 bases). V shed 5 bases and J shed 9 bases, with 20 bases lying between them. The CDR3 extends over 15 amino acids. Per germline, CDR1 MNHEY and CDR2 SVGEGT. CDR3: CASSLLGGRLSEQFF. DNA for the CDR3: TGTGCCAGCAGTCTCCTGGGGGGGCGGTTGAGTGAGCAGTTCTTC.

The chain has TRBV30 and TRBJ2-1; 13 bases map to TRBD2. The CDR3 runs to 17 residues. The junction had 12 bases not matched to a gene; V was cut back by 8 bases and J by 2 bases. CDR1 GTSNPN and CDR2 SVGIG come from the germline V gene (reference sequence). The CDR3 region is CARGLAGAFSTYNEQFF. Written as DNA, the CDR3 is TGTGCCCGAGGACTAGCGGGAGCGTTTAGCACCTACAATGAGCAGTTCTTC.

The sample holds a few counts of this clone. CDR3 DNA: TGTGCCAGCAGCCCCCGGGGTCCCAGTATAACCACTGAAGCTTTCTTT. This sequence encodes CASSPRGPSITTEAFF. V usage is TRBV7-2 and J usage is TRBJ1-1; D uncertain. This CDR3 comprises 16 residues. Trimming removed 5 bases from V and 4 bases from J, with 20 bases in between. Germline V CDR1 and CDR2: SGHTA, FQGNSA.

This clone was found once. This sequence joins TRBV3-1 (or the pseudogene TRBV3-2) and TRBJ1-2; perhaps TRBD1 as D (5 bases). Trimming cost V 1 base and J 5 bases, with 14 bases left between them. The CDR3 contains 15 residues. Germline values: CDR1 LGHDT, CDR2 YNNKEL (reference sequence). Here the CDR3 reads CASSQVGRGEYGYTF. For the CDR3, the DNA is TGTGCCAGCAGCCAAGTGGGGCGAGGAGAATATGGCTACACCTTC.

V is TRBV3-1 (or the pseudogene TRBV3-2) and J is TRBJ2-1, with D tentatively TRBD1 (6 bases). Germline CDR1 and CDR2: LGHDT and YNNKEL (reference sequence). The CDR3 spans 15 residues. V lost 4 bases and J lost 4, with 14 bases in between. This chain's CDR3 is CASSLIGQPYNEQFF. As DNA, the CDR3 is TGTGCCAGCAGCCTCATCGGACAGCCATACAATGAGCAGTTCTTC.

This clone has only a few counts. V and J are TRBV19 and TRBJ2-3; 9 positions match TRBD1. The CDR3 loop spans 14 amino acids. Germline loops: CDR1 LNHDA, CDR2 SQIVND (reference sequence). The junction had 4 bases not matched to a gene; V was cut back by 5 bases and J by 4 bases. CDR3 loop: CASSVTGGPDTQYF. The CDR3, as DNA: TGTGCCAGTAGTGTCACAGGGGGCCCAGATACGCAGTATTTT.

V is TRBV4-2 and J is TRBJ1-5; no reliable D call. The germline V gene has CDR1 LGHNA and CDR2 YNFKEQ. The V end lost 0 bases, the J end lost 3 bases, and 15 bases lay between the germline ends. The CDR3 runs to 17 residues. CDR3 amino acids: CASSQDLVASYNQPQHF. The CDR3 bases are TGTGCCAGCAGCCAAGACTTAGTAGCTAGCTACAATCAGCCCCAGCATTTT.

The chain recombines TRBV3-1 (or the pseudogene TRBV3-2) with TRBJ1-2, with TRBD1 as a possible D gene (5 bases). Trimming took 1 base from V and 3 from J, leaving 12 bases between them. Germline V gene data show CDR1 as LGHDT and CDR2 as YNNKEL (reference sequence). This CDR3 is built from 15 residues. CDR3 protein: CASSQGRGRDYGYTF. The CDR3 DNA sequence: TGTGCCAGCAGCCAAGGCAGAGGCAGGGACTATGGCTACACCTTC.

The rearrangement links TRBV4-2 to TRBJ1-3; TRBD1 matches at 9 bases. Trimming took 3 bases from V and 1 from J; bases not matched to a gene: 13. The CDR3 totals 19 residues. Germline CDR1 LGHNA, CDR2 YNFKEQ. The CDR3 here is CASSHGDRENFQSGNTIYF. For the CDR3, the DNA is TGTGCCAGCAGCCATGGGGACAGGGAAAATTTCCAATCTGGAAACACCATATATTTT.

The V and J genes are TRBV21-1 and TRBJ2-3; TRBD2 is the table's D call, not checked against the DNA. TRBV21-1 is shown as a pseudogene. The CDR3 has 15 residues. CDR3 sequence reads: CASSIAGAGSDTQYF. The DNA of the CDR3 is TGTGCCAGCAGCATTGCGGGAGCCGGGTCAGATACGCAGTATTTT.

V usage is TRBV9 and J usage is TRBJ1-3, with D possibly being TRBD1 (6 bases). Germline CDR1 is SGDLS and CDR2 is YYNGEE. The CDR3 contains 15 residues. V lost 0 bases and J lost 0, with 7 bases in between. The chain's CDR3 is CASSVGTVSGNTIYF. The CDR3 bases are TGTGCCAGCAGCGTAGGGACAGTCTCTGGAAACACCATATATTTT.

The rearrangement links TRBV5-1 to TRBJ1-2, with D hard to call. V lost 0 bases and J 8 bases, leaving 14 bases between the germline ends. Germline-derived CDR1 and CDR2 are SGHRS and YFSETQ. CDR3 length: 14 residues. CDR3 nucleotides: TGCGCCAGCAGCTTGGAACCCGGGAGGAGAGGCTACACCTTC. Translating gives CASSLEPGRRGYTF.

This chain joins TRBV19 and TRBJ1-2; 8 nucleotides align to TRBD1. The V segment lost 6 bases and the J segment 4 bases; nucleotides outside the gene matches: 4. The CDR3 contains 13 residues. Looked up from germline, CDR1 is LNHDA and CDR2 is SQIVND (reference sequence). DNA of the CDR3: TGTGCCAGTAGAGAAACAGGGGGCTATGGCTACACCTTC. This sequence encodes CASRETGGYGYTF.